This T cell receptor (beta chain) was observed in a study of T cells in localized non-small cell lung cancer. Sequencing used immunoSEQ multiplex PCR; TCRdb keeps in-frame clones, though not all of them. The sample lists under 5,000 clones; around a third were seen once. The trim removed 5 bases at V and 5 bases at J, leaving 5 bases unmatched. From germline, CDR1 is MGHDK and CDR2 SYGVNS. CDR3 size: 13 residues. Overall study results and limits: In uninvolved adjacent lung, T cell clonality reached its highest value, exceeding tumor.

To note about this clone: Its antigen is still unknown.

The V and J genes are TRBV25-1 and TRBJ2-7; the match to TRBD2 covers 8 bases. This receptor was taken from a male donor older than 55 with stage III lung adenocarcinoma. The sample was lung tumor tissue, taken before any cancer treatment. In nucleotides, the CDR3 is TGTGCCAGCAGTCGAGCGGGAGCTCACGAGCAGTACTTC. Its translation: CASSRAGAHEQYF.